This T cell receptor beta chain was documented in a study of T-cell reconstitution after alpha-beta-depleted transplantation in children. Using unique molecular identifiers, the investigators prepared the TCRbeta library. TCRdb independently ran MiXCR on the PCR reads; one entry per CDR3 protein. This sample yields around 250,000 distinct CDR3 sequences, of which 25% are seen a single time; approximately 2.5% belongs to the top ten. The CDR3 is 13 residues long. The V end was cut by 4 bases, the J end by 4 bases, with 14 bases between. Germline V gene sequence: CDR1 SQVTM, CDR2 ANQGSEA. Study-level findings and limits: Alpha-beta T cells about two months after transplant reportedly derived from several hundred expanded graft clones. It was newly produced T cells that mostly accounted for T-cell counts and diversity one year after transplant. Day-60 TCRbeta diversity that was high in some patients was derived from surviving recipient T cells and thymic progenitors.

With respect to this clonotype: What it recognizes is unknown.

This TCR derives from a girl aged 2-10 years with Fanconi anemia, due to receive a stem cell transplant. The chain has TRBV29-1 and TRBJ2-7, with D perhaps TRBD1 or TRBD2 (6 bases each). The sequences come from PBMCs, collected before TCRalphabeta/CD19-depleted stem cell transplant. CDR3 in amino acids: CSVGIGGRYEQYF. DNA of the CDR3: TGCAGCGTTGGGATAGGGGGGAGGTACGAGCAGTACTTC.